This TCR beta chain is drawn from a study of cytomegalovirus exposure and HLA in healthy donors (dated by TCRdb to 2017 to 2019). Turning to the overall study: According to an earlier analysis of 587 of the donors, about 179 million T cells yielded 117 million unique TCR beta sequences and 276 Gb of sequence data. The later analysis used no new phenotypic data to find candidate immune exposures, relying instead on TCR beta sequences and their occurrence across donors. An earlier analysis of 500 to 750 of the donors applied high-throughput TCR beta sequencing to assess whether each TCR beta V gene segment acted as functional or pseudogenic. A later genetic analysis used genome-wide SNP genotypes for about three fifths of the 666 donors, treating that subset as a discovery cohort. Four to six DR-DQ haplotypes were handled as single units for association and clustering, since linkage in the cohort was strong. Donor age, sex, ethnicity and CMV serostatus were compiled alongside the repertoire data. To predict cytomegalovirus infection status, the study brought together high-throughput TCR immunosequencing, statistical association of individual TCRs with disease status, and machine learning. Among around 400 genotyped donors of the cohort, an average of 235,054 unique TCR beta nucleotide sequences were sequenced per donor, about a sixth of them non-productive. Typing coverage varied by locus: roughly 629-630 donors for A, B, C, DRB1 and DQB1; approximately 500 for DQA1; about 600 for DPA1; 450 to 480 for DPB1. Besides the first cohort of 550 to 750 subjects, a separate validation cohort made up of about 120 different subjects was used. Roughly 300 gigabases of sequencing data and 70 million to 100 million unique TCR sequences made up an early release that covered several hundred HLA-typed donors. Every discovery cohort repertoire had been produced on one sequencing platform. Class I and class II HLA loci were covered by the typing at four-digit resolution. In a later analysis, previously published TCR beta repertoires from hundreds of donors were re-analyzed and high-resolution HLA genotyping was added so that TCR occurrence patterns could be studied. The study aimed to test whether cataloging public T cell receptors could reveal signatures of past pathogen exposure. Of the roughly 400 genotyped donors, about 80% fell in the genetic ancestry cluster associated with self-reported Caucasian donors. The study used immunosequencing to profile the T cell repertoires of several hundred subjects and linked those repertoires to cytomegalovirus serostatus. Overall study outcomes, separate from this receptor: Presence/absence analyses assumed roughly uniform sequencing depth across donors, an assumption that may not hold. A later genetic analysis reported fewer N-insertions in productive TCRs among donors in an Asian-associated ancestry cluster than the roughly 720-donor mean. HLA typing was unavailable for some donors at each locus, so association tests used only the typed subset. It was suggested by the authors that the approach could potentially be generalized to other disease states and immunological phenotypes. While some public TCRs were present in many individuals, most TCR sequences turned up only very rarely across donors. Broadly in line with IMGT annotations, most TCR beta V segments showed up in productive rearrangements about 90% or about 30% of the time in an earlier analysis of 587 of the donors. Correlated functional status among segregating V segments might be attributable to linkage disequilibrium, but an unknown experimental factor could not be ruled out. A later analysis reported that several top co-occurrence clusters appeared linked to parvovirus B19, influenza, CMV and Epstein-Barr virus. At a false discovery rate of 0.05, a later analysis linked around 17,000 TCR beta sequences to specific HLA alleles. A cluster of highly shared sequence variants was judged likely to be a technical artifact of the sequencing pipeline. The study gave a list of about 170 TCR beta chains associated with cytomegalovirus. The only immune exposure information available for the cohort was CMV serostatus. Cytomegalovirus status was reported to be diagnosed by the classifier with high specificity and sensitivity in both the original and validation cohorts. In vitro tests confirmed that a few of the cytomegalovirus-associated TCR beta chains recognize cytomegalovirus antigens. An association between a missense DCLRE1C variant and V-gene and J-gene trimming of TCR beta chains was found in a later genetic analysis and replicated in an independent cohort. The earlier analysis of 587 of the donors excluded approximately 15 rarely observed V segments, including chromosome 9 orphons, because counts were too low. A further reported finding was that TCR beta sequences accurately predicted the HLA-A and HLA-B alleles for most subjects in the first cohort. The cohort was sequenced for TCR beta chains only, and without alpha or paired-chain data the features that could be detected were limited. When HLA alleles, especially DR and DQ, strongly co-occurred, TCR associations were difficult to assign to individual alleles. A later analysis found that most CMV-associated TCR beta chains appeared HLA-restricted, with HLA associations seemingly driven largely by CMV exposure. In a later analysis, the rate of TCR association differed among HLA loci, with DRB1 alleles having the most associated TCRs and HLA-C alleles having the fewest. Some IMGT-functional V segments, including TRBV6-2 and TRBV6-3, could not be told apart with the 87-base-pair reads, so those segments were excluded. In a later analysis, HLA-associated TCR beta chains were found to be more clonally expanded and to have lower generation probabilities than equally common non-associated chains.

This clone was found once. Its antigen is still unknown. Base qualities are missing; no much larger clone stands one base away. After removal of 4 bases from V and 6 bases from J, the junction retains 9 bases not matched to a gene. The germline V gene sets CDR1 to SGHNT and CDR2 to YENEEA. Its CDR3 holds 15 amino acids, cysteine through phenylalanine. Here the CDR3 DNA is all that survives: 45 bases in frame from base 1. The cohort consisted of approximately 670 healthy bone marrow donors. Cohort members were all nominally healthy when sampled, although unrecorded immune exposures were likely present. The donor tested CMV seronegative and was one of the 352 seronegative cohort members. A peripheral blood sample was provided by each donor, and peripheral blood mononuclear cells were used for TCR beta sequencing. The Qiagen DNeasy Blood Extraction Kit was used to extract genomic DNA from the blood cell samples.

Library preparation was by the immunoSEQ multiplex PCR assay. The multiplex PCR relied on a mix of 60 forward primers for TCR Vbeta segments and 13 reverse primers for TCR Jbeta segments. The CDR3 region of rearranged TCR beta genes was amplified from genomic DNA by a multiplex PCR assay. The Illumina HiSeq System was used to sequence the amplified TCR beta libraries as 87-base-pair reads. The original pipeline was this. In a later analysis, 70 million to 95 million unique TCR beta chains were counted across the roughly 700 repertoires, and roughly 9.9 million of these chains were shared by at least two donors. To remove PCR and sequencing errors, raw reads were error-corrected and collapsed into unique sequences using a nearest-neighbor algorithm that merged closely related sequences. V, D and J gene segments were assigned by aligning CDR3 sequences to IMGT reference sequences. For a sequence to be retained, at least a six-nucleotide match to both a V gene segment and a J gene segment was required. A rearrangement was called productive if the CDR3 had no stop codons and remained in frame with V and J, and every other rearrangement was called non-productive. Following IMGT convention, CDR3 was defined as the stretch from the second conserved V-encoded cysteine up to the conserved J-encoded phenylalanine. Sequences without an unambiguous match to a single V gene segment were excluded from the earlier analysis of a few hundred of the donors. An earlier analysis of fewer than 650 of the donors classified V segments as functional when productive rearrangements were above 56.7% and as segregating when the standard deviation between donors was above 5%. To diagnose cytomegalovirus status from the catalog of TCR beta chain sequences, a statistical classification framework was built. A later analysis assigned V and J genes by comparing TCR nucleotide sequences with IMGT/GENE-DB human TR gene sequences. A later analysis assigned CDR3 sequences and most-parsimonious VDJ recombination scenarios with the TCRdist pipeline. A later analysis defined each TCR beta chain by its CDR3 amino acid sequence plus V-gene family, and excluded reads lacking a unique V-gene family. To address suspected cross-contamination and a sequencing artifact, a later analysis removed 592 highly shared, low-generation-probability nucleotide sequences. In a later analysis, a clonal expansion index was calculated for each public chain from normalized within-repertoire ranks of inferred template counts. In a later analysis, generation probabilities were computed with a VDJ recombination model fitted to out-of-frame rearrangements, and the resulting probabilities were checked against IGoR. In a later analysis, TCR-TCR, TCR-HLA and TCR-CMV co-occurrence was scored with hypergeometric tests, and a repertoire-size bias correction was applied to TCR pairs. To estimate false discovery rates, a later analysis permuted the HLA or CMV assignments 20 times. In a later analysis, co-occurring TCRs were grouped using DBSCAN, and TCRdist sequence similarity was added for clustering within HLA-allele-positive subsets. For co-occurrence clustering, repertoires with fewer than 30,000 or more than 120,000 public chains were excluded, along with five repertoires with anomalous nucleotide sharing. As stored in TCRdb, this immuneACCESS dataset retains in-frame rearrangements with V and J assigned. A fraction of the clones does not appear; measured against another copy, unresolved V genes explain less than half of the discrepancy, and the remainder lacks a known reason. That table is the source of V, J and clone size, and D and trimming were worked out from the DNA. This sample has under 200,000 clones in its table, and 70% to 85% of those were observed once. Together, the top ten hold roughly 0.76% of the sample.

The sequence derives from a woman between 40 and 50 years old in good health and CMV-seronegative. The V and J segments used are TRBV11-3 and TRBJ1-1, with 9 central nucleotides matching TRBD1. Material for sequencing was PBMCs. Read as DNA, the sequence is TGTGCCAGCAGCTCGTTGGGACAGGGAGGTCCTGAAGCTTTCTTT. It specifies CASSSLGQGGPEAFF.